Each of the 10 T cell receptor beta chains below was sequenced from the same sample in a study of T-cell memory formation after mild COVID-19. TCRdb called the 5' RACE reads again in MiXCR, with one record for every CDR3 protein. The table has around 300,000 distinct CDR3 sequences, approximately 12% seen once; the top ten hold about 22%. Specimen: PBMCs or a T cell subset sorted from them (not recorded which). These receptors were taken from a man between 18 and 35 years old who had mild COVID-19 (a few samples of this study predate the infection). Cell type and time point are not known.

This clonotype has only a few counts. The V gene is TRBV12-3 or TRBV12-4, the J gene TRBJ2-7, with 7 bases that match TRBD2. The CDR3 length is 19 residues. Trimming cost V 3 bases and J 3 bases; bases outside gene matches: 20. In DNA, the CDR3 is TGTGCCAGCAGTTTTGGAGGATTGGTCGGGCTAGCGGCCTTCTACGAGCAGTACGTC. Encoded protein: CASSFGGLVGLAAFYEQYV.

This clonotype was seen a few times. This chain uses TRBV4-3 with TRBJ2-1; D is undetermined. Germline V gives CDR1 LGHNA, CDR2 YSLEER. V was clipped by 4 bases and J by 7 bases, with 11 bases between them. The CDR3 covers 13 residues. The CDR3 nucleotides read TGCGCCAGCAGCCTCTTGGGTTCAAATGAGCAGTTCTTC. It specifies CASSLLGSNEQFF.

Comments on this clonotype: The junction shows a germline mismatch at one end, possibly a read error. The chain combines TRBV7-7 with TRBJ2-2, with unresolved D. CDR3 size: 15 residues. CDR1 is SSHAT and CDR2 is FNYEAQ in the germline V gene (reference sequence). CDR3 nucleotides: TGTGCTAGCAGCTCGGACCTTTGGGGCACCGGGGAGCTGTTTTTT. Protein: CASSSDLWGTGELFF.

The chain couples TRBV5-1 to TRBJ2-6; D uncertain. The V end was cut by 4 bases, the J end by 9 bases, with 8 bases between. Germline loops: CDR1 SGHRS, CDR2 YFSETQ. The CDR3 runs 12 residues. The CDR3 nucleotides are TGCGCCAGCAGCGACAATATCAACGTCCTGACTTTC. Encoded protein: CASSDNINVLTF.

This clonotype came up a few times. This chain joins TRBV5-1 and TRBJ2-2; no reliable D call. Germline loops: CDR1 SGHRS, CDR2 YFSETQ. V dropped 2 bases and J dropped 3 bases, with 11 bases sitting between them. This CDR3 spans 15 amino acids. The DNA for the CDR3 is TGCGCCAGCAGCTTCGGTCACTCCTACACCGGGGAGCTGTTTTTT. Translation: CASSFGHSYTGELFF.

This clonotype came up many times. The chain couples TRBV10-3 to TRBJ2-1; no firm D call. CDR1 and CDR2 (germline): ENHRY, SYGVKD. V was trimmed by 4 bases and J by 2 bases, leaving 9 bases between them. This CDR3 has 14 amino acids. The CDR3 here is CAISGTAAYNEQFF. In DNA form, the CDR3 reads TGTGCCATCAGTGGCACAGCAGCCTACAATGAGCAGTTCTTC.

This clonotype has only a few counts. This chain joins TRBV7-2 and TRBJ2-7, with a tentative D call TRBD2 (6 bases). CDR1 SGHTA and CDR2 FQGNSA come from the germline V gene. Between the trimmed V and J ends, which lost 2 bases and 0 bases, there was a span of 14 bases. The CDR3 consists of 16 residues. The CDR3 protein is CASSLNGGVVSYEQYF. The CDR3 DNA reads as TGTGCCAGCAGCTTAAACGGGGGTGTCGTCTCCTACGAGCAGTACTTC.

This clonotype was seen ten or more times. The chain has TRBV20-1 and TRBJ2-7, with D uncertain. The CDR3 totals 12 residues. V lost 5 bases and J 7 bases, leaving 15 bases between the germline ends. Germline V lookup: CDR1 DFQATT, CDR2 SNEGSKA (reference sequence). CDR3 nucleotide sequence: TGCAGTGCTTCAGGATCGTTCTTTGAGCAGTACTTC. Translated: CSASGSFFEQYF.

The chain joins TRBV7-8 to TRBJ2-7, with D perhaps TRBD1 or TRBD2 (5 bases each). Trimming took 3 bases from V and 4 from J, leaving 19 bases between them. CDR1 and CDR2 from the germline V gene are SGHVS and FQNEAQ. The CDR3 spans 16 residues. The CDR3 loop is CASSFTRESGRYEQYF. DNA of the CDR3: TGTGCCAGCAGCTTTACCAGGGAGAGTGGTCGGTACGAGCAGTACTTC.

The genes are TRBV14 and TRBJ2-1, with 7 nucleotides matching TRBD2. The CDR3 is 15 residues long. Germline assignment: CDR1 SGHDN and CDR2 FVKESK. After removal of 0 bases from V and 4 bases from J, the junction contained 3 bases not matched to a gene. In DNA form, the CDR3 reads TGTGCCAGCAGCCAAGAACTAGCGCCTTACAATGAGCAGTTCTTC. Its protein product is CASSQELAPYNEQFF.